This T cell receptor beta chain derives from a study of identical twins. TCRdb re-derived calls from the 5' RACE reads in MiXCR, one entry per CDR3 protein. The sample yields fewer than 650,000 distinct CDR3 sequences, more than 9% seen once. Study-wide findings and caveats: Cross-sectional statistics underpinned the conclusions; the same donors were not followed.

With respect to this clonotype: Its antigen remains unknown.

The CDR3 spans 13 residues. Trimming cost V 3 bases and J 1 base; bases outside gene matches: 0. Germline V gene sequence: CDR1 GTSNPN, CDR2 SVGIG (reference sequence). The sample was also linked to a second study, of yellow fever vaccine responses in identical twins. Turning to that study: Twins' vaccine T cell response reportedly gave the appearance of partial convergence and partial personalization.

The receptor was isolated from a woman between 18 and 29 years old in good health. The chain has TRBV30 and TRBJ2-3, with TRBD2 matching over 8 bases. The specimen sequenced was PBMCs. The CDR3 coding sequence is TGTGCCTGGAGGACTAGCGGCACAGATACGCAGTATTTT. Translated, it gives CAWRTSGTDTQYF.